This T cell receptor beta chain was found in a study of cytomegalovirus exposure and HLA in healthy donors. PCR used 60 Vbeta primers and 13 Jbeta primers. Sequencing used immunoSEQ multiplex PCR; TCRdb keeps in-frame clones, though not all of them. Found here are about 67,000 clones, 65% to 70% of them singletons; the top ten hold about 2%. Remarks on this clone: Its antigen remains unidentified.

Study results and limitations: There were some public TCRs occurring in many donors, but most TCR sequences were rare. Earlier results showed most TCR beta V segments being productive about 87% or about 30% of the time.

Germline CDR1 is SGHNT and CDR2 is YENEEA. The CDR3 is 17 residues long. Trimming left V 2 bases short and J 4 bases short, with 17 bases between. This chain connects TRBV11-3 to TRBJ2-2; a weak D match, TRBD2 (7 bases). The sequenced sample consisted of PBMCs. The origin of this receptor is a woman aged 25 to 45 in good health and CMV-seronegative. DNA for the CDR3: TGTGCCAGCAGCTTAACTTGGGGGGGGCTGGGCACCGGGGAGCTGTTTTTT. Translation gives CASSLTWGGLGTGELFF.